This entry features one T cell receptor (beta chain) sequence. Its antigen is unidentified. Generated by immunoSEQ multiplex PCR, the TCRdb table keeps only in-frame clones and is missing some. The sample records 1,400,000 or so clones, less than 99% being singletons. These data are taken from a study of shared clonotypes between healthy human individuals. About the study: Donor ages ranged 18 to 49 years: a couple of women, a few men.

Study-level points and caveats: Compared with memory subsets, naive subsets generally had larger estimated richness. The naive CD4 repertoires of a few donors were compared, and roughly 5.1% of clonotypes were shared. Depth was large, yet rarefaction showed that sorted-subset sequencing was incomplete.

The TCR sequence derives from a man aged 25 to 45 in good health. Sequencing input: naive CD4+ T cells sorted from blood. The subset: CD45RA+ positively selected.

In DNA, the CDR3 is TGTGCCAGCAGTGGTACAAGGGGGCGTGAGGATGGCTACACCTTC. Translated: CASSGTRGREDGYTF. The gene calls are TRBV6-6 and TRBJ1-2; 7 bases are shared with TRBD1. The CDR3 runs 15 residues. The V and J ends lost 5 bases and 6 bases, in that order; junction bases with no gene match: 12. CDR1 is MNHNY and CDR2 is SVGAGI in the germline V gene (reference sequence).